A selection of T cell receptor beta chains follows, all from one sample in a study of CD8+ T cells in alopecia areata. Repertoires were generated with immunoSEQ multiplex PCR, while TCRdb's copy carries only in-frame clones and drops some. The table has fewer than 110,000 clones, 80% to 85% seen once. The sequenced sample was CD8+ T cells sorted from blood, obtained at week 24, from a patient treated with tofacitinib. The receptors shown here come from a human donor with alopecia areata. CDR3s include the opening cysteine and the closing phenylalanine or tryptophan. The D gene is left open where the match is weak. The size field is filled for only some rows; it gives once, few, many or a size class.

TRBV9	TRBJ2-3	-	-	CASSPRDPRSTDTQYF	TGTGCCAGCAGCCCCCGGGACCCTCGAAGCACAGATACGCAGTATTTT
TRBV19	TRBJ2-7	-	TRBD1	CASSMGTGPHEQYF	TGTGCCAGTAGTATGGGGACAGGGCCCCACGAGCAGTACTTC
TRBV7-9	TRBJ2-1	-	TRBD1	CASKPGQGRNEQFF	TGTGCCAGCAAGCCGGGACAGGGAAGAAATGAGCAGTTCTTC
TRBV27	TRBJ2-1	-	-	CASSFGRSYNEQFF	TGTGCCAGCAGTTTCGGGCGCTCCTACAATGAGCAGTTCTTC
TRBV27	TRBJ2-1	-	TRBD2	CASSLTSGGSLNEQFF	TGTGCCAGCAGTTTAACGAGCGGGGGGTCGCTTAATGAGCAGTTCTTC
TRBV2	TRBJ1-2	-	TRBD1	CASIEGTGGLYGYTF	TGTGCCAGCATCGAAGGTACAGGGGGCCTTTATGGCTACACCTTC
TRBV7-2	TRBJ2-3	-	TRBD2	CASSLSLAGELTDTQYF	TGTGCCAGCAGCTTATCCCTAGCGGGGGAACTCACAGATACGCAGTATTTT
TRBV7-6	TRBJ2-1	-	TRBD2	CASSLGQRGPLVNEQFF	TGTGCCAGCAGCCTCGGTCAGCGGGGTCCCCTGGTAAATGAGCAGTTCTTC
TRBV5-4	TRBJ2-5	-	-	CASSLADRQETQYF	TGTGCCAGCAGCTTGGCTGACAGACAAGAGACCCAGTACTTC
TRBV7-9	TRBJ1-1	-	-	CASSANRVENTEAFF	TGTGCCAGCAGCGCAAACAGGGTTGAGAACACTGAAGCTTTCTTT
TRBV27	TRBJ1-2	-	-	CASSYRESYGYTF	TGTGCCAGCAGTTACAGGGAGAGCTATGGCTACACCTTC
TRBV7-9	TRBJ1-1	-	-	CASSLALGSEAFF	TGTGCCAGCAGCTTAGCGTTGGGGTCTGAAGCTTTCTTT
TRBV7-9	TRBJ2-5	-	-	CASSYSLGETQYF	TGTGCCAGCAGCTATTCGCTTGGGGAGACCCAGTACTTC
TRBV4-3	TRBJ2-7	-	-	CASSQGAPYEQYF	TGCGCCAGCAGCCAAGGGGCCCCCTACGAGCAGTACTTC
TRBV5-5	TRBJ2-7	-	TRBD1	CASSLRDRPYEQYF	TGTGCCAGCAGCTTGAGGGACAGACCCTACGAGCAGTACTTC
TRBV15	TRBJ1-3	-	-	CATSNTGNTIYF	TGTGCCACCAGCAACACTGGGAACACCATATATTTT
TRBV27	TRBJ2-7	once	-	CASSPSASYEQYF	TGTGCCAGCAGTCCCTCAGCCAGCTACGAGCAGTACTTC
TRBV6-6	TRBJ1-2	few	TRBD1	CASSPGTGDVYGYTF	TGTGCCAGCAGCCCCGGGACAGGGGATGTCTATGGCTACACCTTC
TRBV2	TRBJ2-7	-	-	CASSDPGFFYEQYF	TGTGCCAGCAGTGACCCAGGTTTCTTCTACGAGCAGTACTTC
TRBV7-8	TRBJ1-1	-	TRBD1	CASSYNPGQDAMNTEAFF	TGTGCCAGCAGCTATAATCCGGGACAGGACGCAATGAACACTGAAGCTTTCTTT
TRBV7-2	TRBJ2-7	-	TRBD2	CASSNIGGGNLYEQYF	TGTGCCAGCAGTAATATAGGCGGGGGGAACCTCTACGAGCAGTACTTC
TRBV4-1	TRBJ2-2	-	-	CASSRDGHSTGELFF	TGCGCCAGCAGTCGGGACGGGCACAGCACCGGGGAGCTGTTTTTT
TRBV6-5	TRBJ1-5	-	-	CASSYDSLNQSQHF	TGTGCCAGCAGCTATGACAGCCTCAATCAGTCCCAGCATTTT
TRBV10-3	TRBJ2-7	-	-	CAISDGGGAPEQYF	TGTGCCATCAGTGACGGGGGTGGGGCACCCGAGCAGTACTTC
TRBV6-6	TRBJ2-1	-	-	CASSYSAGASEQFF	TGTGCCAGCAGTTACTCAGCCGGGGCTAGTGAGCAGTTCTTC
TRBV7-9	TRBJ2-3	-	-	CASSLEGPSTDTQYF	TGTGCCAGCAGCTTAGAGGGGCCTAGCACAGATACGCAGTATTTT
TRBV6-1	TRBJ2-1	-	-	CASSEGREIDEQFF	TGTGCCAGCAGTGAAGGTCGCGAAATCGATGAGCAGTTCTTC
TRBV7-6	TRBJ2-1	-	-	CASSLLGAHNEQFF	TGTGCCAGCAGCCTACTCGGGGCCCACAATGAGCAGTTCTTC
TRBV5-8	TRBJ2-1	-	-	CASSSPGLYLSYNEQFF	TGTGCCAGCAGCTCGCCGGGACTCTACCTCTCCTACAATGAGCAGTTCTTC
TRBV29-1	TRBJ2-3	-	-	CSDLASGPPSTDTQYF	TGCAGCGACCTTGCCTCCGGGCCACCTAGCACAGATACGCAGTATTTT
TRBV7-9	TRBJ2-7	few	TRBD1	CASSLPRDSNEQYF	TGTGCCAGCAGTCTCCCACGGGACAGTAACGAGCAGTACTTC
TRBV10-3	TRBJ2-5	once	-	CAISDFRQQETQYF	TGTGCCATCAGTGATTTTCGACAACAAGAGACCCAGTACTTC
TRBV7-6	TRBJ2-5	-	TRBD2	CASSFSGGAEETQYF	TGTGCCAGCAGCTTCAGCGGGGGGGCGGAAGAGACCCAGTACTTC
TRBV2	TRBJ2-5	-	TRBD2	CASSSGKETQYF	TGTGCCAGCAGTAGCGGGAAAGAGACCCAGTACTTC
TRBV29-1	TRBJ2-1	-	TRBD1	CSVDDREHNEQFF	TGCAGCGTCGATGACAGGGAGCACAATGAGCAGTTCTTC
TRBV19	TRBJ2-3	-	-	CASSIGAASGTDTQYF	TGTGCCAGTAGTATCGGGGCAGCATCGGGCACAGATACGCAGTATTTT
TRBV6-1	TRBJ2-7	-	TRBD1	CASSAGQGNYEQYF	TGTGCCAGCAGTGCGGGACAGGGAAATTACGAGCAGTACTTC
TRBV7-6	TRBJ2-3	-	-	CASSGRKVERGTDTQYF	TGTGCCAGCAGCGGTCGTAAGGTCGAGCGGGGCACAGATACGCAGTATTTT
TRBV19	TRBJ1-2	-	-	CASSPGRGAGYGYTF	TGTGCCAGTAGTCCCGGAAGAGGGGCAGGCTATGGCTACACCTTC
TRBV9	TRBJ2-7	once	TRBD2	CASSLGGTGYEQYF	TGTGCCAGCAGCCTGGGAGGGACGGGATACGAGCAGTACTTC
TRBV27	TRBJ2-7	-	-	CASSPDSFSYEQYF	TGTGCCAGCAGTCCGGACAGCTTCTCCTACGAGCAGTACTTC
TRBV4-1	TRBJ2-5	-	-	CASSQALALAYQETQYF	TGCGCCAGCAGCCAAGCCCTAGCCCTAGCGTACCAAGAGACCCAGTACTTC
TRBV4-1	TRBJ2-7	-	-	CASSQEGLGQGPYEQYF	TGCGCCAGCAGCCAAGAGGGTCTGGGGCAGGGACCCTACGAGCAGTACTTC